These 2 T cell receptor beta chains came from one sample sequenced in a study of radiation and T cells in renal cell carcinoma. Time point denoted: baseline pretreatment blood. Treatment in this sample: 15 Gy SBRT to primary tumor, nephrectomy 4 weeks later. Using immunoSEQ multiplex PCR, the repertoire was profiled, and TCRdb retains in-frame clones only, with some absent. The sample has roughly 53,000 clones; approximately 80% are singletons. The material was blood, obtained from a patient whose treatment included radiotherapy and nephrectomy. The receptors stem from a woman in her sixties or seventies with renal cell carcinoma.

The rearrangement joins TRBV29-1 to TRBJ1-1, with TRBD1 as a possible D gene (6 bases). V was pared by 3 bases and J by 1 base, with 15 bases between. The CDR3 totals 15 residues. Germline V gene data show CDR1 as SQVTM and CDR2 as ANQGSEA. This CDR3 reads CSVDFNDRRNTEAFF. CDR3 bases: TGCAGCGTTGATTTCAACGACAGGAGGAACACTGAAGCTTTCTTT.

This chain links TRBV7-9 with TRBJ1-2; D may be TRBD1 (6 bases). The CDR3 is made up of 17 amino acids. CDR1 and CDR2 (germline): SEHNR, FQNEAQ (reference sequence). Trimming left V 5 bases short and J 8 bases short, with 27 bases between. The CDR3 sequence is CASSIQGEPTIAGGYTF. CDR3 nucleotides: TGTGCCAGCAGCATACAGGGCGAACCGACGATAGCGGGGGGCTACACCTTC.